A selection of T cell receptor beta chains follows, all from one sample in a study of T cells in Graves' hyperthyroidism and ophthalmopathy. TCRdb reanalysed the multiplex PCR reads using MiXCR and keeps one entry per CDR3 protein. In the table there are hundreds of thousands of distinct CDR3 sequences, around 45% of which are singletons. Sample: peripheral blood or thyroid tissue (not recorded which). Source of these receptors: a woman between 18 and 29 years old with Graves' hyperthyroidism. Each CDR3 is given without its conserved first and last residue. Fields, in order: clone size, J gene, V gene, D gene, CDR3 protein. The D gene is left open where the match is weak. Size tells how often a clone was seen (once, few, many) or the class of an expanded clone, and some rows leave it out.

clone size: .; J gene: TRBJ1-2; V gene: TRBV2; D gene: .; CDR3 protein: ASSLGAVGPHYGYT
clone size: .; J gene: TRBJ1-2; V gene: TRBV15; D gene: .; CDR3 protein: ATSRVRTVGYGYT
clone size: .; J gene: TRBJ1-6; V gene: TRBV25-1; D gene: .; CDR3 protein: ASSETRGGANSPLH
clone size: .; J gene: TRBJ2-2; V gene: TRBV9; D gene: TRBD2; CDR3 protein: ASSVEGTSGIAGELF
clone size: many; J gene: TRBJ2-5; V gene: TRBV10-3; D gene: .; CDR3 protein: AISVDARETQY
clone size: .; J gene: TRBJ1-3; V gene: TRBV7-2; D gene: TRBD1; CDR3 protein: ASSPTTGGSGNTIY
clone size: many; J gene: TRBJ1-2; V gene: TRBV24-1; D gene: .; CDR3 protein: ATSDFGGRDGYT
clone size: .; J gene: TRBJ2-7; V gene: TRBV20-1; D gene: TRBD2; CDR3 protein: SAGGLAGVKYEQY
clone size: .; J gene: TRBJ2-6; V gene: TRBV7-6; D gene: .; CDR3 protein: ASSFGGAQGA
clone size: .; J gene: TRBJ2-5; V gene: TRBV11-1; D gene: TRBD2; CDR3 protein: TSSGRPQETQY
clone size: .; J gene: TRBJ1-4; V gene: TRBV9; D gene: .; CDR3 protein: ASSGTGRHEKLF
clone size: many; J gene: TRBJ2-6; V gene: TRBV24-1; D gene: .; CDR3 protein: ATSDQERTDGANVLT
clone size: few; J gene: TRBJ1-2; V gene: TRBV2; D gene: .; CDR3 protein: ASRPDLGYGYT
clone size: many; J gene: TRBJ1-5; V gene: TRBV20-1; D gene: .; CDR3 protein: SARTVLNQPQH
clone size: many; J gene: TRBJ1-1; V gene: TRBV7-3; D gene: .; CDR3 protein: ASSLSGREGEAF
clone size: few; J gene: TRBJ1-5; V gene: TRBV5-1; D gene: .; CDR3 protein: ASSTGFNNQPQH